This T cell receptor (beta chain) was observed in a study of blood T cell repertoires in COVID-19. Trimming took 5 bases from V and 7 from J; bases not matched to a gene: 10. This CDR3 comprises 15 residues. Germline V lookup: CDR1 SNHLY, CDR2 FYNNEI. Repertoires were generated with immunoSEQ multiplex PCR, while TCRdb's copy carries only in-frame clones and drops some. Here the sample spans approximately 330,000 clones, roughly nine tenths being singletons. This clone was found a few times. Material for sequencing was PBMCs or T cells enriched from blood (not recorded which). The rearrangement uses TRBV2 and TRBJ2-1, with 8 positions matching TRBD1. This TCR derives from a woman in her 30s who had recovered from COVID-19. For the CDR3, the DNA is TGTGCCAGCAGTCCCCAGGGGGCTGCCCAAAATGAGCAGTTCTTC. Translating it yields CASSPQGAAQNEQFF.